This TCR beta chain was recovered during a study of response to subunit inactivated influenza vaccine. Germline CDR1 is SGDLS and CDR2 is YYNGEE. The V end lost 4 bases, the J end lost 8 bases, and 10 bases lay between the germline ends. The CDR3 consists of 12 residues. Only a few counts were recorded for this clonotype. Antigen unknown. Study-level findings and limits: Only a handful of new T cells, the authors suggested, are recruited with each seasonal influenza vaccination.

TCRdb redid the calling of the RT-PCR reads with MiXCR, one entry per CDR3 protein. The repertoire holds around 480,000 distinct CDR3 sequences, with about a tenth as singletons. The sequence derives from a man between 45 and 60 years old who received an inactivated influenza vaccine. This chain connects TRBV9 to TRBJ2-1; D is unclear. Sequences were derived from PBMCs from blood, sampled roughly 48 days after vaccination. CDR3 amino acids: CASSPRRDEQFF. The CDR3 coding sequence is TGTGCCAGCAGCCCCCGACGGGATGAGCAGTTCTTC.